These T cell receptor beta chains were read from a single sample in a study of CD8+ T cells in alopecia areata. This table comes from immunoSEQ multiplex PCR, and its TCRdb copy is limited to in-frame clones, with some not included. Of approximately 24,000 clones listed, 40% to 65% are singletons. Material for sequencing was NKG2D-high CD8+ T cells sorted from blood. These receptors were obtained from a human donor with alopecia areata. Each CDR3 is given with its conserved first and last residue. The D gene is left open where the match is weak. Expanded clones are given a class, and other clones once, few, many or no size at all.

clone_size,v_call,d_call,j_call,cdr3_nt,cdr3_aa
medium-sized,TRBV19,NA,TRBJ1-5,TGTGCCAGTAGTATAGCCCTCGACTCCGGTGGGCAGCCCCAGCATTTT,CASSIALDSGGQPQHF
NA,TRBV13,NA,TRBJ2-7,TGTGCCAGCAGCAACAGGGAACCCTACGAGCAGTACTTC,CASSNREPYEQYF
NA,TRBV6-5,NA,TRBJ2-7,TGTGCCAGCAGTTACGCCGACAGTGCCGAGCAGTACTTC,CASSYADSAEQYF
NA,TRBV2,NA,TRBJ1-2,TGTGCCAGCAGTGAACGAGCGGGGTTTGGCTACACCTTC,CASSERAGFGYTF
NA,TRBV27,NA,TRBJ1-5,TGTGCCAGCAGTTTGCTACAGGGACAGCCCCAGCATTTT,CASSLLQGQPQHF
NA,TRBV5-1,NA,TRBJ1-4,TGCGCCAGCAGCTTGGATCCCTTTTCAGGTGCGAATGAAAAACTGTTTTTT,CASSLDPFSGANEKLFF
NA,TRBV27,TRBD2,TRBJ2-1,TGTGCCAGCAGCCCAGAGGCGGGAGGGCACTACAATGAGCAGTTCTTC,CASSPEAGGHYNEQFF
NA,TRBV2,NA,TRBJ2-3,TGTGCCAGCAGTGAGGAAAACACAGATACGCAGTATTTT,CASSEENTDTQYF
once,TRBV6-6,NA,TRBJ2-7,TGTGCCAGCAGTGACTCCCCAGGGAACGAGCAGTACTTC,CASSDSPGNEQYF
NA,TRBV19,TRBD2,TRBJ2-1,TGTGCCAGTAGTATGCTAGCGGGTGACAATGAGCAGTTCTTC,CASSMLAGDNEQFF
NA,TRBV7-9,TRBD2,TRBJ2-7,TGTGCCAGCAGCCCTGACCCAGGCGGGAGCCAATCCTACGAGCAGTACTTC,CASSPDPGGSQSYEQYF
NA,TRBV5-4,NA,TRBJ1-2,TGTGCCAGCAGCTTGGGCGACGGCTATGGCTACACCTTC,CASSLGDGYGYTF
NA,TRBV4-1,NA,TRBJ1-1,TGCGCCAGCAGCCAAGAAGTGCAGGGTCAAACTGAAGCTTTCTTT,CASSQEVQGQTEAFF
NA,TRBV2,TRBD1,TRBJ2-5,TGTGCCAGCAGTGCAACCGGGACAGGGACCCTTCGGGAGACCCAGTACTTC,CASSATGTGTLRETQYF
NA,TRBV11-1,NA,TRBJ2-1,TGTGCCAGCAGCAGGATAGCGCGGAGCTCCTACAATGAGCAGTTCTTC,CASSRIARSSYNEQFF
NA,TRBV5-6,NA,TRBJ1-4,TGTGCCAGCAGCTTGCTTCGCCGGGGGGCGCTTGAAAAACTGTTTTTT,CASSLLRRGALEKLFF
NA,TRBV15,NA,TRBJ2-3,TGTGCCACCAGCAGAGTTGAGTGGACAGATACGCAGTATTTT,CATSRVEWTDTQYF
large,TRBV7-6,TRBD1,TRBJ2-1,TGTGCCAGCAGCTACTCAGGGCATACAGGGGTTTATCGTGATGAGCAGTTCTTC,CASSYSGHTGVYRDEQFF
few,TRBV7-2,NA,TRBJ2-3,TGTGCCAGCAGCTTATGGGCTTCAGATACGCAGTATTTT,CASSLWASDTQYF
NA,TRBV5-1,NA,TRBJ1-1,TGCGCCAGCAGCCCACCTGGAGGGTTGGTCACTGAAGCTTTCTTT,CASSPPGGLVTEAFF
few,TRBV5-4,NA,TRBJ2-5,TGTGCCAGCAGCGCCCGGGACGGACAAGAGACCCAGTACTTC,CASSARDGQETQYF
NA,TRBV10-3,TRBD1,TRBJ2-2,TGTGCCATCAGCCGGGACAGGGAGGCGAACACCGGGGAGCTGTTTTTT,CAISRDREANTGELFF
NA,TRBV27,TRBD2,TRBJ2-1,TGTGCCAGCCGCTTTGTTGGGGCGGGGGGCAATGAGCAGTTCTTC,CASRFVGAGGNEQFF